This TCR beta chain was documented in a study of regulatory T cells in long-lasting Graves disease. The sample's time point: newly diagnosed GD, antithyroid drugs for less than 3 months. The authors made the TCR library using RNA they extracted from PBMCs. The CDR3 contains 17 residues. V gave up 0 bases and J gave up 2 bases, with 17 bases separating them. Germline V CDR1 and CDR2: SGHRS, YFSETQ. This clonotype was seen only a few times. Investigators prepared the TCR beta libraries by applying iRepertoire HTBI primers and Arm-PCR of CDR3 regions. Using its own MiXCR run on the multiplex PCR reads, TCRdb lists one record per CDR3 protein. The sample consists of roughly 500,000 distinct CDR3 sequences, 12% to 15% of them appearing once. The same data also contributed to another study, on T cells in Graves' hyperthyroidism and ophthalmopathy.

This sequence joins TRBV5-1 and TRBJ2-5; perhaps TRBD1 as D (5 bases). The sequenced sample was peripheral blood mononuclear cells (PBMCs), obtained at new diagnosis, from a patient treated with antithyroid drugs. This receptor was identified in a woman in her forties or fifties with Graves disease. CDR3 bases: TGCGCCAGCAGCTTGGGTCGCCGGGTCGGACAACAAGAGACCCAGTACTTC. This translates into CASSLGRRVGQQETQYF.